This T cell receptor (beta chain) was captured by sequencing in a study of early T cells in non-severe SARS-CoV-2 infection. About the research overall: It was bulk RNA from unsorted whole blood that was sequenced, and the chains were unpaired.

cDNA molecules, individually, were tagged with unique molecular identifiers. TCRdb reprocessed the 5' RACE reads via MiXCR and lists one record per CDR3 protein. Of some 80,000 distinct CDR3 sequences in the sample, 10% to 15% were seen once. The sample holds many counts of this clonotype. Its target is unknown. The CDR3 extends over 12 amino acids. Germline V CDR1 and CDR2: PRHDT, FYEKMQ (reference sequence). The V end lost 8 bases, the J end lost 0 bases, and 8 bases lay between the germline ends. Broader study findings: Using VDJdb, the matching emphasized anti-spike CD8 responses while missing private and CD4 specificities.

The chain employs TRBV13 and TRBJ2-7, with a possible D match to TRBD1 (6 bases). Sample: whole blood, taken at baseline. This receptor was obtained from an adult who was a healthcare worker with PCR-confirmed SARS-CoV-2 infection or an uninfected control (not recorded which). The donor label of this sample is uncertain. CDR3 sequence (DNA): TGTGCCAGCTCGGACAGCTCCTACGAGCAGTACTTC. Translated, it gives CASSDSSYEQYF.